Reported below is one TCR beta chain. Its cognate antigen is unknown. PCR employed 60 Vbeta and 13 Jbeta primers. Assay: immunoSEQ multiplex PCR; the TCRdb copy retains only in-frame clones and omits some. The profile shows about 130,000 clones, 80% of them singletons. Unrecorded immune exposure was likely among donors, who were nominally healthy when sampled. The CDR3 runs to 17 residues. CDR1 GTSNPN and CDR2 SVGIG come from the germline V gene (reference sequence). V lost 0 bases to trimming and J lost 0 bases, with 18 bases between them. The data derive from a study of cytomegalovirus exposure and HLA in healthy donors. Findings and limits, study-wide: Most TCR sequences showed up rarely, but some public TCRs showed up in many donors. TRBV6-2, TRBV6-3 and some other V segments were excluded as indistinguishable.

The V and J genes are TRBV30 and TRBJ2-7; D might be TRBD2 (7 bases). The receptor's source is a middle-aged man in good health and CMV-seronegative. Input material: PBMCs. The CDR3 DNA sequence: TGTGCCTGGAGTGTGGCCCTGGCGGGGGCCCACTCCTACGAGCAGTACTTC. Translating gives CAWSVALAGAHSYEQYF.